This is a list of T cell receptor beta chains from one sample in a study of regulatory T cells in long-lasting Graves disease. MiXCR, applied by TCRdb to the multiplex PCR reads, yields one record per CDR3 protein. This table holds 320,000 or so distinct CDR3 sequences, over 15% found once. The input for sequencing was peripheral blood mononuclear cells (PBMCs), taken at new diagnosis, from a patient treated with antithyroid drugs. These TCRs come from a female donor with Graves disease. The CDR3 runs from the conserved cysteine through the conserved F or W. The order of the fields is J gene, clone size, D gene, V gene, CDR3 protein, CDR3 DNA. The D gene is left open where the match is weak. Size is stated for part of the rows, as once, few or many counts, or as a class when the clone is expanded.

j_call: TRBJ2-1
clone_size: many
d_call: TRBD2
v_call: TRBV12-3/TRBV12-4
cdr3_aa: CASSPLGLAEPYNEQFF
cdr3_nt: TGTGCCAGCAGTCCACTCGGACTAGCGGAACCCTACAATGAGCAGTTCTTC

j_call: TRBJ1-2
clone_size: many
d_call: TRBD1
v_call: TRBV28
cdr3_aa: CASSKLTGAEYGYTF
cdr3_nt: TGTGCCAGCAGCAAATTGACAGGGGCCGAATATGGCTACACCTTC

j_call: TRBJ2-1
clone_size: .
d_call: .
v_call: TRBV13
cdr3_aa: CASSQTVSERNEQFF
cdr3_nt: TGTGCCAGCAGCCAAACGGTTAGCGAGAGGAATGAGCAGTTCTTC

j_call: TRBJ2-7
clone_size: many
d_call: .
v_call: TRBV12-3/TRBV12-4
cdr3_aa: CASSYGANEQYF
cdr3_nt: TGTGCCAGCAGTTATGGGGCTAACGAGCAGTACTTC

j_call: TRBJ2-5
clone_size: .
d_call: TRBD2
v_call: TRBV25-1
cdr3_aa: CASSKAGGFTETQYF
cdr3_nt: TGTGCCAGCAGTAAAGCGGGAGGGTTCACGGAGACCCAGTACTTC

j_call: TRBJ2-7
clone_size: many
d_call: .
v_call: TRBV2
cdr3_aa: CASSRDFHEQYF
cdr3_nt: TGTGCCAGCAGTCGGGACTTCCACGAGCAGTACTTC

j_call: TRBJ2-4
clone_size: many
d_call: TRBD2
v_call: TRBV28
cdr3_aa: CASSPGGRGRHIQYF
cdr3_nt: TGTGCCAGCAGTCCGGGAGGCCGGGGGAGGCACATTCAGTACTTC

j_call: TRBJ2-4
clone_size: many
d_call: .
v_call: TRBV12-3/TRBV12-4
cdr3_aa: CASSQGGLAKNIQYF
cdr3_nt: TGTGCCAGCAGCCAGGGAGGTCTAGCCAAAAACATTCAGTACTTC

j_call: TRBJ1-4
clone_size: many
d_call: .
v_call: TRBV28
cdr3_aa: CASSFGGGNEKLFF
cdr3_nt: TGTGCCAGCAGTTTCGGGGGAGGGAACGAAAAACTGTTTTTT

j_call: TRBJ1-2
clone_size: .
d_call: TRBD1
v_call: TRBV2
cdr3_aa: CARYRTGGWGYTF
cdr3_nt: TGTGCCAGATACCGGACAGGGGGTTGGGGCTACACCTTC

j_call: TRBJ2-2
clone_size: .
d_call: .
v_call: TRBV6-1
cdr3_aa: CASRPTGRGTGELFF
cdr3_nt: TGTGCCAGCAGACCAACAGGAAGGGGCACCGGGGAGCTGTTTTTT

j_call: TRBJ2-5
clone_size: .
d_call: .
v_call: TRBV11-2
cdr3_aa: CASSPFRQQETQYF
cdr3_nt: TGTGCCAGCAGCCCATTCAGACAGCAAGAGACCCAGTACTTC

j_call: TRBJ2-1
clone_size: few
d_call: .
v_call: TRBV6-1
cdr3_aa: CASRLEGAKYNEQFF
cdr3_nt: TGTGCCAGCAGACTAGAAGGGGCTAAATACAATGAGCAGTTCTTC

j_call: TRBJ1-5
clone_size: many
d_call: .
v_call: TRBV19
cdr3_aa: CASSINRARRGYSNQPQHF
cdr3_nt: TGTGCCAGTAGTATAAACAGGGCGCGAAGGGGATATAGCAATCAGCCCCAGCATTTT

j_call: TRBJ2-1
clone_size: .
d_call: TRBD2
v_call: TRBV19
cdr3_aa: CASASTSGGPQYNEQFF
cdr3_nt: TGTGCCAGCGCCTCGACTAGCGGGGGGCCCCAGTACAATGAGCAGTTCTTC

j_call: TRBJ2-7
clone_size: many
d_call: TRBD1
v_call: TRBV6-5
cdr3_aa: CASSYWAGGIYEQYF
cdr3_nt: TGTGCCAGCAGTTACTGGGCAGGGGGTATATACGAGCAGTACTTC

j_call: TRBJ2-7
clone_size: many
d_call: .
v_call: TRBV28
cdr3_aa: CASSRGSRPPYEQYF
cdr3_nt: TGTGCCAGCAGTAGGGGTAGCCGCCCTCCCTACGAGCAGTACTTC

j_call: TRBJ2-1
clone_size: many
d_call: TRBD2
v_call: TRBV24-1
cdr3_aa: CATSEGTSYEQFF
cdr3_nt: TGTGCCACCAGTGAAGGGACTAGCTATGAGCAGTTCTTC

j_call: TRBJ1-3
clone_size: few
d_call: .
v_call: TRBV7-9
cdr3_aa: CASKGPGPHSGNTIYF
cdr3_nt: TGTGCCAGCAAAGGGCCGGGACCACACTCTGGAAACACCATATATTTT

j_call: TRBJ2-7
clone_size: few
d_call: .
v_call: TRBV7-9
cdr3_aa: CASRPPTWVRATYERYF
cdr3_nt: TGTGCCAGCAGACCTCCAACGTGGGTGCGGGCCACCTACGAGCGGTACTTC

j_call: TRBJ2-1
clone_size: many
d_call: TRBD2
v_call: TRBV12-5
cdr3_aa: CASGSWESGSENEQFF
cdr3_nt: TGTGCTAGTGGTTCCTGGGAAAGCGGGAGTGAAAATGAGCAGTTCTTC

j_call: TRBJ1-6
clone_size: many
d_call: .
v_call: TRBV28
cdr3_aa: CASSQLLQSSPLHF
cdr3_nt: TGTGCCAGCAGTCAGCTCCTCCAATCTTCACCCCTCCACTTT

j_call: TRBJ2-4
clone_size: .
d_call: .
v_call: TRBV25-1
cdr3_aa: CASSAPTVVLAKNIQYF
cdr3_nt: TGTGCCAGCAGCGCCCCGACTGTTGTCTTAGCCAAAAACATTCAGTACTTC

j_call: TRBJ2-7
clone_size: many
d_call: .
v_call: TRBV27
cdr3_aa: CASSLGNPYEQYF
cdr3_nt: TGTGCCAGCAGCTTAGGTAACCCCTACGAGCAGTACTTC

j_call: TRBJ2-1
clone_size: many
d_call: TRBD2
v_call: TRBV6-1
cdr3_aa: CASSRLAEKNEQFF
cdr3_nt: TGTGCCAGCAGTCGACTAGCGGAGAAAAATGAGCAGTTCTTC

j_call: TRBJ1-1
clone_size: few
d_call: .
v_call: TRBV18
cdr3_aa: CASQTQVGGTEAFF
cdr3_nt: TGTGCCAGCCAGACACAGGTGGGGGGCACTGAAGCTTTCTTT

j_call: TRBJ1-2
clone_size: many
d_call: TRBD1
v_call: TRBV5-1
cdr3_aa: CASSLDTQGADGYTF
cdr3_nt: TGCGCCAGCAGCTTGGATACTCAGGGGGCGGATGGCTACACCTTC

j_call: TRBJ1-2
clone_size: many
d_call: .
v_call: TRBV15
cdr3_aa: CATSRAPQDGYTF
cdr3_nt: TGTGCCACCAGCAGAGCCCCTCAGGATGGCTACACCTTC

j_call: TRBJ2-7
clone_size: .
d_call: .
v_call: TRBV28
cdr3_aa: CASSLGPGLAYEQYF
cdr3_nt: TGTGCCAGCAGTCTTGGTCCCGGGCTAGCCTACGAGCAGTACTTC

j_call: TRBJ2-7
clone_size: .
d_call: .
v_call: TRBV6-1
cdr3_aa: CASTDGLNRAYEQYF
cdr3_nt: TGTGCCAGCACCGACGGACTCAACAGGGCTTACGAGCAGTACTTC

j_call: TRBJ1-5
clone_size: .
d_call: TRBD1
v_call: TRBV20-1
cdr3_aa: CSAWTGIINQPQHF
cdr3_nt: TGCAGTGCCTGGACAGGGATTATCAATCAGCCCCAGCATTTT

j_call: TRBJ2-7
clone_size: many
d_call: .
v_call: TRBV10-3
cdr3_aa: CAISESWESPGYEQYF
cdr3_nt: TGTGCCATCAGTGAATCCTGGGAAAGCCCCGGCTACGAGCAGTACTTC

j_call: TRBJ2-2
clone_size: many
d_call: .
v_call: TRBV12-3/TRBV12-4
cdr3_aa: CASSLAGGSANTGELFF
cdr3_nt: TGTGCCAGCAGTTTAGCAGGGGGTAGCGCGAACACCGGGGAGCTGTTTTTT

j_call: TRBJ2-3
clone_size: many
d_call: TRBD2
v_call: TRBV12-3/TRBV12-4
cdr3_aa: CASEGRADTQYF
cdr3_nt: TGTGCCAGCGAAGGGAGGGCAGATACGCAGTATTTT

j_call: TRBJ1-2
clone_size: many
d_call: .
v_call: TRBV29-1
cdr3_aa: CSVERGSGYTF
cdr3_nt: TGCAGCGTTGAACGTGGGTCTGGCTACACCTTC

j_call: TRBJ2-1
clone_size: many
d_call: TRBD2
v_call: TRBV11-3
cdr3_aa: CASSSGLAGWDEQFF
cdr3_nt: TGTGCCAGCAGCTCAGGACTAGCGGGGTGGGATGAGCAGTTCTTC

j_call: TRBJ1-1
clone_size: .
d_call: .
v_call: TRBV7-3
cdr3_aa: CASSLGNTEALF
cdr3_nt: TGTGCCAGCAGCTTAGGGAACACTGAAGCTCTCTTT

j_call: TRBJ2-7
clone_size: many
d_call: TRBD1
v_call: TRBV6-2/TRBV6-3
cdr3_aa: CASSHGQGVYEQYF
cdr3_nt: TGTGCCAGCAGCCATGGACAGGGGGTTTACGAGCAGTACTTC

j_call: TRBJ2-3
clone_size: many
d_call: .
v_call: TRBV5-1
cdr3_aa: CASSLAPGDTQYF
cdr3_nt: TGCGCCAGCAGCTTGGCCCCTGGAGATACGCAGTATTTT

j_call: TRBJ1-2
clone_size: .
d_call: .
v_call: TRBV10-1
cdr3_aa: CASSRGTRDGYTF
cdr3_nt: TGCGCCAGCAGTCGAGGGACCAGAGATGGCTACACCTTC

j_call: TRBJ1-2
clone_size: many
d_call: .
v_call: TRBV10-3
cdr3_aa: CAISESGKGYTF
cdr3_nt: TGTGCCATCAGTGAGTCGGGGAAGGGCTACACCTTC

j_call: TRBJ2-2
clone_size: few
d_call: TRBD2
v_call: TRBV28
cdr3_aa: CASSPSGMTGELFF
cdr3_nt: TGTGCCAGCAGTCCTAGCGGGATGACCGGGGAGCTGTTTTTT

j_call: TRBJ2-3
clone_size: .
d_call: .
v_call: TRBV5-1
cdr3_aa: CASSERPAGASTDTQYF
cdr3_nt: TGCGCCAGCAGCGAGAGGCCCGCGGGTGCTAGCACAGATACGCAGTATTTT

j_call: TRBJ2-7
clone_size: few
d_call: TRBD2
v_call: TRBV10-1
cdr3_aa: CAAGLAGRYEQYF
cdr3_nt: TGCGCCGCGGGGCTAGCGGGACGGTACGAGCAGTACTTC

j_call: TRBJ1-5
clone_size: many
d_call: .
v_call: TRBV7-9
cdr3_aa: CASSPDVGQPQHF
cdr3_nt: TGTGCCAGCAGCCCGGACGTCGGTCAGCCCCAGCATTTT

j_call: TRBJ2-7
clone_size: few
d_call: TRBD2
v_call: TRBV7-9
cdr3_aa: CASSDGGGMNYEQYF
cdr3_nt: TGTGCCAGCAGCGACGGGGGAGGGATGAACTACGAGCAGTACTTC

j_call: TRBJ2-5
clone_size: .
d_call: TRBD2
v_call: TRBV6-1
cdr3_aa: CASRKLAGEAGETQYF
cdr3_nt: TGTGCCAGCAGGAAACTAGCGGGAGAGGCAGGCGAGACCCAGTACTTC

j_call: TRBJ1-4
clone_size: many
d_call: .
v_call: TRBV14
cdr3_aa: CASSQLQGLNEKLFF
cdr3_nt: TGTGCCAGCAGCCAACTTCAGGGATTAAATGAAAAACTGTTTTTT

j_call: TRBJ1-4
clone_size: many
d_call: .
v_call: TRBV30
cdr3_aa: CAWSQTLGKEKLFF
cdr3_nt: TGTGCCTGGAGTCAGACACTGGGGAAGGAAAAACTGTTTTTT

j_call: TRBJ2-3
clone_size: .
d_call: TRBD1
v_call: TRBV29-1
cdr3_aa: CSVDRDRGYTQYF
cdr3_nt: TGCAGCGTTGACCGAGACAGGGGGTATACGCAGTATTTT

j_call: TRBJ2-7
clone_size: .
d_call: TRBD1
v_call: TRBV6-2/TRBV6-3
cdr3_aa: CASEGTGGYEQYF
cdr3_nt: TGTGCCAGCGAAGGGACAGGGGGGTACGAGCAGTACTTC

j_call: TRBJ1-3
clone_size: .
d_call: .
v_call: TRBV2
cdr3_aa: CASRVTGNGNTIYF
cdr3_nt: TGTGCCAGCAGGGTAACAGGGAACGGAAACACCATATATTTT

j_call: TRBJ2-7
clone_size: .
d_call: TRBD1
v_call: TRBV3-1
cdr3_aa: CASSQDRGQAFLEQYF
cdr3_nt: TGTGCCAGCAGCCAAGATCGAGGACAGGCCTTCCTCGAGCAGTACTTC

j_call: TRBJ2-3
clone_size: .
d_call: TRBD1
v_call: TRBV3-1
cdr3_aa: CASRDGDRTTDTQYF
cdr3_nt: TGTGCCAGCAGGGATGGGGACAGAACCACAGATACGCAGTATTTT

j_call: TRBJ2-2
clone_size: .
d_call: .
v_call: TRBV29-1
cdr3_aa: CSVSGGNTGELFF
cdr3_nt: TGCAGCGTTTCTGGGGGTAACACCGGGGAGCTGTTTTTT